One and the same sample provided the 10 T cell receptor beta chains below, sequenced in a study of T cell responses to AZD1222 COVID-19 vaccine (dated by TCRdb to the early 2020s). The time point label here, explained by the study, means: baseline before first vaccination. Library prep was done by the immunoSEQ multiplex PCR assay. As stored in TCRdb, this immuneACCESS dataset retains in-frame rearrangements with V and J assigned. A fraction of the clones does not appear; measured against another copy, unresolved V genes explain less than half of the discrepancy, and the remainder lacks a known reason. The sample table lists roughly 100,000 clones, roughly 90% of them with a count of one. The ten largest clones add up to under 3% of the sample. The specimen was peripheral blood, collected on day 0 of AZD1222 vaccination. The receptors come from an adult in good health.

CDR3 sequence reads: CASGLAKGGFSYNSPLHF. The CDR3, as DNA: TGTGCTAGTGGTTTGGCCAAGGGGGGGTTCTCCTATAATTCACCCCTCCACTTT. The gene calls are TRBV12-5 and TRBJ1-6, with a weak D call TRBD1 (6 bases). Germline V CDR1 and CDR2: LGHNT, FRNRAP. The CDR3 loop spans 18 amino acids. V lost 1 base and J lost 0, with 13 bases in between.

The chain has TRBV5-6 and TRBJ1-2; the D is unclear. Deletions cut 0 bases from V and 4 bases from J, with 13 bases between. The CDR3 is 15 amino acids. Germline V CDR1 and CDR2: SGHDT, YYEEEE. CDR3 nucleotide sequence: TGTGCCAGCAGCTTGGAGGTAGATAATGGCTATGGCTACACCTTC. It yields the protein CASSLEVDNGYGYTF.

The chain joins TRBV7-2 to TRBJ2-3; D may be TRBD2 (6 bases). Germline V CDR1 and CDR2: SGHTA, FQGNSA. V was pared by 1 base and J by 5 bases, with 10 bases between. The CDR3 spans 14 residues. CDR3 sequence (DNA): TGTGCCAGCAGCTTAGTTTGGCGGGGAGATACGCAGTATTTT. The encoded protein is CASSLVWRGDTQYF. The variable domain in full, completed from reference TRBV7-2 and TRBJ2-3, reads GAGVSQSPSNKVTEKGKDVELRCDPISGHTALYWYRQSLGQGLEFLIYFQGNSAPDKSGLPSDRFSAERTGGSVSTLTIQRTQQEDSAVYLCASSLVWRGDTQYFGPGTRLTVL.

This sequence joins TRBV20-1 and TRBJ2-5; D is unresolved. V was pared by 0 bases and J by 4 bases, with 3 bases between. This CDR3 contains 11 residues. The germline gives CDR1 DFQATT, CDR2 SNEGSKA (reference sequence). Here the CDR3 DNA reads TGCAGTGCTAGAGAGACAGAGACCCAGTACTTC. Residues: CSARETETQYF.

With respect to this clone: Mismatch with germline at one junction end may stem from a read error. The chain carries TRBV28 and TRBJ1-2, with a tentative D call TRBD1 (6 bases). The germline gives CDR1 MDHEN, CDR2 SYDVKM. The CDR3 is 14 residues long. The CDR3 nucleotides read TGTGCCAGCACTTTACGGGGGGCGGGCTATGGCTACACCTTC. Protein product: CASTLRGAGYGYTF.

CDR3 sequence: CASSTPSRGPASYEQYF. Here the CDR3 DNA reads TGTGCCAGCAGTACTCCCTCTAGGGGCCCAGCCTCCTACGAGCAGTACTTC. V is TRBV6-2 or TRBV6-3 and J is TRBJ2-7; D perhaps matches TRBD1 (5 bases). The CDR3 length is 17 residues. CDR1 and CDR2 (germline): MNHEY, SVGEGT. The V end lost 5 bases, the J end lost 0 bases, and 20 bases lay between the germline ends.

The CDR3 is CASSLVAILTLTGGGGETQYF. In DNA form, the CDR3 reads TGTGCCAGCAGCTTAGTAGCGATACTGACTCTGACAGGGGGAGGTGGAGAGACCCAGTACTTC. V and J are TRBV7-8 and TRBJ2-5; 9 bases are a match to TRBD1. Germline trimming cut 1 base from V and 4 bases from J; bases unmatched to any gene: 22. Germline lookup yields CDR1 SGHVS and CDR2 FQNEAQ. This CDR3 is built from 21 residues.

V usage is TRBV4-3 and J usage is TRBJ2-1, with 11 bases aligning to TRBD2. This CDR3 comprises 18 residues. V shed 2 bases, J shed 6 bases, and the junction held 12 bases outside the gene matches. The V gene's germline CDR1 is LGHNA and CDR2 YSLEER. CDR3 DNA sequence: TGCGCCAGCAGCCAACATATACAACTAGCGGGAGCGGGCAATGAGCAGTTCTTC. Encoded protein: CASSQHIQLAGAGNEQFF.

The V and J genes are TRBV19 and TRBJ1-1; no clear D gene. The germline V and J ends were trimmed by 1 base and 6 bases, with 6 bases remaining between them. Germline CDR1 reads LNHDA; CDR2 reads SQIVND (reference sequence). The CDR3 loop spans 12 amino acids. This CDR3 is CASSIVGAEAFF. DNA for the CDR3: TGTGCCAGTAGTATAGTCGGGGCTGAAGCTTTCTTT.

The chain joins TRBV4-1 to TRBJ1-2, with 7 bases that match TRBD1. CDR3 length: 14 residues. With V trimmed by 6 bases and J by 2 bases, 6 bases remained unmatched. The V gene's germline CDR1 is MGHRA and CDR2 YSYEKL. CDR3 sequence reads: CASSRQGWNYGYTF. In DNA form, the CDR3 reads TGCGCCAGCAGTCGACAGGGATGGAACTATGGCTACACCTTC.